This is a list of T cell receptor beta chains from one sample in a study of T cells in localized non-small cell lung cancer. Libraries were prepared by immunoSEQ multiplex PCR; TCRdb keeps only in-frame clonotypes and omits some of them. This table has over 3,500 clones, just under 25% appearing once. Material: lung tumor tissue, obtained before any cancer treatment. Receptor source: a woman aged 40 to 75 with stage I lung adenocarcinoma. The CDR3 runs from the conserved cysteine through the conserved F or W. The order of the fields is clone size, J gene, V gene, D gene, CDR3 DNA, CDR3 protein. The D gene is left open where the match is weak. Only some rows state a clone size, as once, few, many or a class for expanded clones.

few	TRBJ1-1	TRBV18	NA	TGTGCCAGCTCACCGCCCAGCGGGAGGGCGACGTCCACTGAAGCTTTCTTT	CASSPPSGRATSTEAFF
few	TRBJ2-2	TRBV19	TRBD2	TGTGCCAGTACATCGGTCGCGGGGGGACACACCGGGGAGCTGTTTTTT	CASTSVAGGHTGELFF
NA	TRBJ2-2	TRBV28	TRBD1	TGTGCCAGCAGTTCAGGGGGCGTGGGCACCGGGGAGCTGTTTTTT	CASSSGGVGTGELFF
NA	TRBJ1-1	TRBV19	TRBD1	TGTGCCAGTAGGCTCGGGGACAGGGGGTGGACTGAAGCTTTCTTT	CASRLGDRGWTEAFF
NA	TRBJ2-2	TRBV19	NA	TGTGCCAGTAGTAACCCTAACACCGGGGAGCTGTTTTTT	CASSNPNTGELFF
few	TRBJ1-1	TRBV11-3	NA	TGTGCCAGCAGCTTCCGTGCCGGGGCCAACACTGAAGCTTTCTTT	CASSFRAGANTEAFF
medium-sized	TRBJ2-7	TRBV9	NA	TGTGCCAGCAGCGCCGACTCCACCCCCGGCCTAGAGCAGTACTTC	CASSADSTPGLEQYF
few	TRBJ2-1	TRBV1	NA	TGCACCAGCAGCTGTCAATTGAGGACTAGCGGGGGGCCAACCGGCGTGGACAATGAGCAGTTCTTC	CTSSCQLRTSGGPTGVDNEQFF
NA	TRBJ2-6	TRBV14	NA	TGTGCCAGCAGCCCCTGGGGCTCCTCTGGGGCCAACGTCCTGACTTTC	CASSPWGSSGANVLTF
few	TRBJ1-5	TRBV15	TRBD1	TGTGCCACCAGCAGAGACCCGACAGGGGGCTTAAGAAATCAGCCCCAGCATTTT	CATSRDPTGGLRNQPQHF
NA	TRBJ1-1	TRBV6-8	TRBD1	TGTGCCAGCAGTTACGACGGGACAGGGGGAAGGAAGAACACTGAAGCTTTCTTT	CASSYDGTGGRKNTEAFF
few	TRBJ1-2	TRBV28	NA	TGTGCCAGCAGTTTAGCGGGCGCTAACTATGGCTACACCTTC	CASSLAGANYGYTF
NA	TRBJ1-5	TRBV6-8	NA	TGTGCCAGCGCACTCCGCCCCCCGCGTCAGCCCCAGCATTTT	CASALRPPRQPQHF
few	TRBJ1-2	TRBV6-8	NA	TGTGCCAGCAGTGCCGGACAGCCCAGGTCCGGCTACACCTTC	CASSAGQPRSGYTF
few	TRBJ1-6	TRBV11-3	TRBD1	TGTGCCAGCAGCTGGGTACAGGGGAGGAATTCACCCCTCCACTTT	CASSWVQGRNSPLHF
NA	TRBJ2-7	TRBV25-1	TRBD1	TGTGCCAGCAGGCTGGACAGGGCCCACGAGCAGTACTTC	CASRLDRAHEQYF
NA	TRBJ2-1	TRBV5-1	NA	TGCGCCAGCAGCTTGGCCCTTGGGTTAGGTCCCGGGAATGAGCAGTTCTTC	CASSLALGLGPGNEQFF
NA	TRBJ2-3	TRBV19	NA	TGTGCCAGTAGTATATTCGGCAACACAGATACGCAGTATTTT	CASSIFGNTDTQYF
NA	TRBJ1-2	TRBV6-8	NA	TGTGCCAGCACCACCCCCCAGGGACGACCGGGGAATCACTATGGCTACACCTTC	CASTTPQGRPGNHYGYTF
few	TRBJ1-2	TRBV11-3	TRBD1	TGTGCCAGCAGCTTAACGCCTACGGACAGGGTCCATGGCTACACCTTC	CASSLTPTDRVHGYTF
few	TRBJ1-5	TRBV6-8	NA	TGTGCCAGCAGTTACTCCGGCTATAGCAATCAGCCCCAGCATTTT	CASSYSGYSNQPQHF
few	TRBJ2-7	TRBV15	NA	TGTGCCACCAGCAGAGAAAAGGGGAGCTCCTACGAGCAGTACTTC	CATSREKGSSYEQYF
few	TRBJ1-4	TRBV9	NA	TGTGCCAGCAGCTCCCGGGAGGGGGTAAACGAAAAACTGTTTTTT	CASSSREGVNEKLFF
NA	TRBJ1-5	TRBV28	TRBD1	TGTGCCAGCAGCTCGCCAGGGACAGGGGCCTATCAGCCCCAGCATTTT	CASSSPGTGAYQPQHF
NA	TRBJ1-4	TRBV5-1	NA	TGCGCCAGCAGCTTGAGGCAAGTTGCAACTAATGAAAAACTGTTTTTT	CASSLRQVATNEKLFF
medium-sized	TRBJ2-1	TRBV11-3	NA	TGTGCCAGCACCTTTTCGGGGGTGACCTCCGATGAGCAGTTCTTC	CASTFSGVTSDEQFF
many	TRBJ2-7	TRBV23-1	NA	TGCGCCAGCAGTTGGGGGGCGGGAAAAGAGCAGTACTTC	CASSWGAGKEQYF
NA	TRBJ1-2	TRBV6-8	NA	TGTGCCACTAGGATCGCACAAGGACGGCTCGAGGACTATGGCTACACCTTC	CATRIAQGRLEDYGYTF
NA	TRBJ1-2	TRBV10-2	NA	TGCGCCAGCAGTTTGGTGCCCTCAGGCCTCTATGGCTACACCTTC	CASSLVPSGLYGYTF
NA	TRBJ2-1	TRBV11-3	NA	TGTGCCAGCAGCTTACATACTTTGTTAAACAATGAGCAGTTCTTC	CASSLHTLLNNEQFF
NA	TRBJ1-6	TRBV6-8	NA	TGTGCCAGCAGGCGACAGGAGAATTCACCCCTCCACTTT	CASRRQENSPLHF
few	TRBJ1-1	TRBV11-3	NA	TGTGCCAGCAGCTTAAATCCGGGGAACACTGAAGCTTTCTTT	CASSLNPGNTEAFF
NA	TRBJ2-1	TRBV29-1	TRBD1	TGCAGCGTTGGACAGGGATTAAGGGAGCAGTTCTTC	CSVGQGLREQFF
NA	TRBJ2-7	TRBV18	TRBD1	TGTGCCAGCTCATTTGACAGGGACGAGCAGTACTTC	CASSFDRDEQYF
NA	TRBJ2-3	TRBV29-1	NA	TGCAGCGTTGAAATAGACACTAGCACAGATACGCAGTATTTT	CSVEIDTSTDTQYF
few	TRBJ2-7	TRBV15	NA	TGTGCCACCAGCATTGATAGCCCCTCCTACGAGCAGTACTTC	CATSIDSPSYEQYF
medium-sized	TRBJ2-2	TRBV11-3	TRBD2	TGTGCCAGCGTAACATTGGCGGGAGTCGATGTCGGGGAGCTGTTTTTT	CASVTLAGVDVGELFF
NA	TRBJ1-2	TRBV14	NA	TGTGCCAGCAGCCTGAGACAAGGACAGCAATATGGCTACACCTTC	CASSLRQGQQYGYTF
few	TRBJ2-7	TRBV18	TRBD1	TGTGCCAGCTCACCACGAGGACAGGGTACCTACGAGCAGTACTTC	CASSPRGQGTYEQYF
medium-sized	TRBJ2-1	TRBV4-1	NA	TGCGCCAGCAGCCAAGAGGGTTGGGAGGAGCAGTTCTTC	CASSQEGWEEQFF
NA	TRBJ1-6	TRBV23-1	NA	TGCGCCAGCAGCCAAGGGGGTAGGGGTCTTATTGATTCACCCCTCCACTTT	CASSQGGRGLIDSPLHF
NA	TRBJ1-5	TRBV6-7	NA	TGTGCCAGCAGTTACGGCGGGGCCCAGCATTTT	CASSYGGAQHF
NA	TRBJ1-2	TRBV18	NA	TGTGCCAGCTCACCGGGAGGGGCCTATGGCTACACCTTC	CASSPGGAYGYTF
NA	TRBJ1-1	TRBV18	NA	TGTGCCAGCTCACCTACGAGCAGCCCAAGTATGAACACTGAAGCTTTCTTT	CASSPTSSPSMNTEAFF
large	TRBJ2-1	TRBV9	TRBD2	TGTGCCAGCAGCGGCGGACTGGGAGGGACGTACAATGAGCAGTTCTTC	CASSGGLGGTYNEQFF
few	TRBJ1-4	TRBV28	NA	TGTGCCAGCAGTCCACCCTTTAGGCAGGGGCCTGAAAAACTGTTTTTT	CASSPPFRQGPEKLFF
NA	TRBJ1-2	TRBV10-2	NA	TGCGCCAGCAGTCCCGACAGGTTGAATGGCTACACCTTC	CASSPDRLNGYTF
few	TRBJ1-1	TRBV18	NA	TGTGCCAGCTCACCAACCAGGGAGCTTTCTTTCTTT	CASSPTRELSFF
NA	TRBJ2-7	TRBV5-1	TRBD1	TGCGCCAGCAGGACCGGGACAGGGTCCTACGAGCAGTACTTC	CASRTGTGSYEQYF
NA	TRBJ2-4	TRBV28	NA	TGTGCCAGCAGTTTATTGACAAATACCAAAAACATTCAGTACTTC	CASSLLTNTKNIQYF
NA	TRBJ1-6	TRBV14	TRBD1	TGTGCCAGCAGCCGAACCGGGACAGGAGTTTCACCCCTCCACTTT	CASSRTGTGVSPLHF
once	TRBJ2-7	TRBV4-1	NA	TGCGCCAGCAGCCAAGACGAGGACGAGCAGTACTTC	CASSQDEDEQYF
NA	TRBJ2-5	TRBV18	TRBD2	TGTGCCAGCTCACCGGGCGCGGGAGGCCTTATGGAGACCCAGTACTTC	CASSPGAGGLMETQYF
NA	TRBJ1-4	TRBV6-8	NA	TGTGCCATCAGGAGTGATCTTAATGAAAAACTGTTTTTT	CAIRSDLNEKLFF
NA	TRBJ2-5	TRBV10-2	NA	TGCGCCAGCAGTTACCAAGGACCGACCCAAGAGACCCAGTACTTC	CASSYQGPTQETQYF
NA	TRBJ2-3	TRBV10-1	TRBD2	TGCGCCAGCAGTGGCGCTAGCGGGTCCACAGATACGCAGTATTTT	CASSGASGSTDTQYF
few	TRBJ2-3	TRBV9	TRBD2	TGTGCCAGCAGCACGCGGACTAGCGGGAGGGGCACAGATACGCAGTATTTT	CASSTRTSGRGTDTQYF